The 12 T cell receptor beta chains below all came from one sample that was sequenced in a study of blood T cells in healthy people across ages. A second PCR, run for about 7 to 11 cycles, used a sample-barcoded 5' primer plus a J-beta primer mix. TCRdb reprocessed the 5' RACE reads with MiXCR, giving one entry per CDR3 protein. The data contain roughly 1,000,000 distinct CDR3 sequences, under 30% of them singletons. The sample was also reused in another study, on T cells of mothers and their children.

Sequenced: blood. The receptor source for this set is a girl aged 2-15 years in good health.

This clonotype has ten or more counts. This sequence joins TRBV4-1 and TRBJ1-2, with unresolved D. This CDR3 is built from 13 residues. The V end was cut by 1 base, the J end by 8 bases, with 11 bases between. Germline CDR1 reads MGHRA; CDR2 reads YSYEKL. CDR3 bases: TGCGCCAGCAGCCAAGTCGTTACCAAAGGCTACACCTTC. This codes for CASSQVVTKGYTF.

The sample holds many counts of this clonotype. The rearrangement links TRBV6-5 to TRBJ2-3, with 12 positions matching TRBD2. The CDR3 is 18 amino acids. V was clipped by 2 bases and J by 0 bases; unmatched bases: 6. Germline lookup yields CDR1 MNHEY and CDR2 SVGAGI. The CDR3 loop reads CASSYQGLAGTSTDTQYF. CDR3 DNA sequence: TGTGCCAGCAGTTACCAAGGACTAGCGGGGACTAGCACAGATACGCAGTATTTT.

This clonotype came up a few times. J is TRBJ2-1 and V is TRBV20-1; the D is unclear. This CDR3 is 11 amino acids long. Trimming shortened V by 3 bases and J by 10 bases, and 10 bases separated the two germline ends. Looked up from germline, CDR1 is DFQATT and CDR2 is SNEGSKA (reference sequence). The CDR3 protein is CSASRPVEQFF. In DNA form, the CDR3 reads TGCAGTGCTAGCCGCCCGGTGGAGCAGTTCTTC.

The table lists this clonotype with a count of one. The chain employs TRBV11-2 and TRBJ2-4; no firm D call. The CDR3 is 11 amino acids. V lost 4 bases to trimming and J lost 6 bases, with 4 bases between them. The germline V gene has CDR1 SGHAT and CDR2 FQNNGV. CDR3 region: CASSSPNIQYF. DNA for the CDR3: TGTGCCAGCAGCTCCCCAAACATTCAGTACTTC.

This clonotype occurred a few times. This sequence joins TRBV2 and TRBJ1-4, with D hard to call. CDR3 length: 15 residues. Germline V CDR1 and CDR2: SNHLY, FYNNEI. V lost 4 bases and J lost 8, with 17 bases in between. The CDR3 sequence: CASSVSRGGREKLFF. In DNA form, the CDR3 reads TGTGCCAGCAGTGTTAGTCGAGGTGGCAGAGAAAAACTGTTTTTT.

This clonotype was seen once. This chain uses TRBV28 with TRBJ2-7; 15 nucleotides align to TRBD2. Germline CDR1 is MDHEN and CDR2 is SYDVKM. V lost 6 bases to trimming and J lost 4 bases; unmatched junction nucleotides: 13. The CDR3 length is 18 residues. The DNA for the CDR3 is TGTGCCAGCAGCGGACCGGGACTAGCGGGAGGCCTCTCATACGAGCAGTACTTC. Amino acid sequence: CASSGPGLAGGLSYEQYF.

V usage is TRBV29-1 and J usage is TRBJ2-1; D is undetermined. CDR1 and CDR2 from the germline V gene are SQVTM and ANQGSEA. The CDR3 totals 12 residues. V was shortened by 8 bases and J by 4 bases, with 12 bases between the two germline ends. DNA for the CDR3: TGCAGCCCCCTTGGACCGTACAATGAGCAGTTCTTC. Its protein product is CSPLGPYNEQFF.

V usage is TRBV29-1 and J usage is TRBJ2-3; 15 nucleotides match TRBD2. CDR1 and CDR2 (germline): SQVTM, ANQGSEA. This CDR3 spans 15 amino acids. J was trimmed by 8 bases and V by 8 bases; bases with no gene match: 11. CDR3 amino acids: CSPLEGTSGRFTQYF. The CDR3 DNA sequence: TGCAGCCCGCTCGAGGGGACTAGCGGGAGGTTTACGCAGTATTTT.

This clonotype was counted between two and nine times. The rearrangement links TRBV7-2 to TRBJ1-3, with unresolved D. CDR1 and CDR2 from the germline V gene are SGHTA and FQGNSA. The CDR3 is 13 amino acids. V was shortened by 5 bases and J by 5 bases, with 10 bases between the two germline ends. CDR3 amino acids: CASSVLPRNTIYF. The CDR3 bases are TGTGCCAGCAGCGTCCTTCCCAGAAACACCATATATTTT.

This clonotype occurred a few times. This chain joins TRBV28 and TRBJ2-1, with D perhaps TRBD2 (6 bases). Germline values: CDR1 MDHEN, CDR2 SYDVKM. The CDR3 spans 17 residues. V lost 3 bases to trimming and J lost 0 bases, with 15 bases between them. CDR3 loop: CASSFFSTGASYNEQFF. The CDR3 DNA follows: TGTGCCAGCAGTTTTTTCTCTACGGGAGCCTCCTACAATGAGCAGTTCTTC.

The rearrangement links TRBV12-3 or TRBV12-4 to TRBJ2-5; 9 bases are a match to TRBD1. The tail of the sequence fits TRBJ2-1 better, so the J call may be wrong. The CDR3 is 17 residues long. The CDR3 sequence is CASSMNRGRSIHGEQFF. DNA of the CDR3: TGTGCCAGCAGCATGAACAGGGGGCGCTCCATTCACGGTGAGCAGTTCTTC.

The V call is TRBV28, the J call TRBJ2-3; the match to TRBD1 covers 7 bases. V was clipped by 8 bases and J by 2 bases; unmatched bases: 16. This CDR3 is 17 amino acids long. The germline CDR1 and CDR2 sequences are MDHEN and SYDVKM. The CDR3: CASDSTGTAFVTDTQYF. CDR3 DNA: TGTGCCAGCGATAGTACCGGGACAGCCTTCGTCACAGATACGCAGTATTTT.